A selection of T cell receptor beta chains follows, all from one sample in a study of blood T cell repertoires in COVID-19. The data were produced by immunoSEQ multiplex PCR, yet TCRdb's version contains in-frame clones alone and is incomplete. The table includes 200,000 to 250,000 clones, 86% detected once. The sequenced material came from PBMCs or T cells enriched from blood (not recorded which). These TCRs come from a woman aged 45-60 years in a cohort exposed to, infected with or recovered from COVID-19 (not recorded which). CDR3s include the opening cysteine and the closing phenylalanine or tryptophan. Fields, in order: D gene, J gene, V gene, clone size, CDR3 DNA, CDR3 protein. The D gene is left open where the match is weak. Clone sizes are given selectively: once, few, many, or a class where the clone is expanded.

TRBD1 | TRBJ1-2 | TRBV9 | . | TGTGCCAGCAGCCCCGGACAGGCCTACTCTAACTATGGCTACACCTTC | CASSPGQAYSNYGYTF
. | TRBJ1-5 | TRBV19 | . | TGTGCCAGTAGTGACACAGGTAATCAGCCCCAGCATTTT | CASSDTGNQPQHF
. | TRBJ2-1 | TRBV7-9 | . | TGTGCCAGCAGCTCCACTAGCCGGGTCTACAATGAGCAGTTCTTC | CASSSTSRVYNEQFF
. | TRBJ2-5 | TRBV5-1 | . | TGCGCCAGCAGCTTGGCCGCGTTGGCTGACTCGGGGGAGACCCAGTACTTC | CASSLAALADSGETQYF
. | TRBJ1-4 | TRBV2 | . | TGTGCCAGCAGACAGGTTCTAAATGAAAAACTGTTTTTT | CASRQVLNEKLFF
. | TRBJ2-1 | TRBV19 | . | TGTGCCAGTAGTAGCAGTATCTACAATGAGCAGTTCTTC | CASSSSIYNEQFF
. | TRBJ1-1 | TRBV5-6 | . | TGTGCCAGCAGCTTTGGGACACCTGGCGCTGAAGCTTTCTTT | CASSFGTPGAEAFF
. | TRBJ2-5 | TRBV7-9 | . | TGTGCCAGCAGCTTAGACATCGGGAGAGGGGAGACCCAGTACTTC | CASSLDIGRGETQYF
TRBD2 | TRBJ2-1 | TRBV7-2 | . | TGTGCCAGCAGCTCCAGACTAGCGGGGGGGCATGAGCAGTTCTTC | CASSSRLAGGHEQFF
. | TRBJ1-5 | TRBV30 | few | TGTGCCTGGAGTGGACAGGGCAATCAGCCCCAGCATTTT | CAWSGQGNQPQHF
. | TRBJ1-2 | TRBV27 | . | TGTGCCAGCAGTCAAACCTATGTAGACAGAGCCTATGGCTACACCTTC | CASSQTYVDRAYGYTF
TRBD2 | TRBJ2-2 | TRBV30 | . | TGTGCCTGGATCGGCGGGGGGCACACCGGGGAGCTGTTTTTT | CAWIGGGHTGELFF
. | TRBJ1-1 | TRBV7-9 | . | TGTGCCAGCAGCTTCGGCACTGAAGCTTTCTTT | CASSFGTEAFF
TRBD1 | TRBJ1-2 | TRBV5-4 | . | TGTGCCAGCAGCTTGGTACAGGGGGGATCCTATGGCTACACCTTC | CASSLVQGGSYGYTF
. | TRBJ2-1 | TRBV24-1 | . | TGTGCCACCAGTGAGAGGGTAGGGGAGCAGTTCTTC | CATSERVGEQFF
. | TRBJ2-7 | TRBV7-9 | . | TGTGCCAGCAGCTTAATGGGAGGACAAACCTACGAGCAGTACTTC | CASSLMGGQTYEQYF
. | TRBJ2-2 | TRBV18 | . | TGTGCCAGCTCACCGGGACACGAAGAGGGGGAGCTGTTTTTT | CASSPGHEEGELFF
. | TRBJ1-1 | TRBV5-6 | once | TGTGCCAGCAGGCGATCCGGGTTCCCGAGCGGCACTGAAGCTTTCTTT | CASRRSGFPSGTEAFF
. | TRBJ1-1 | TRBV7-3 | . | TGTGCCAGCAGCCCACACGCCCCGGGAGTGGGCACTGAAGCTTTCTTT | CASSPHAPGVGTEAFF
TRBD1 | TRBJ2-7 | TRBV4-2 | . | TGTGCCAGCAGCCCCCGGACAGGGGGGTTATCCGAGCAGTACTTC | CASSPRTGGLSEQYF
. | TRBJ2-3 | TRBV6-4 | few | TGTGCCAGCAGTGACGGGGGGACCACAGATACGCAGTATTTT | CASSDGGTTDTQYF
. | TRBJ1-5 | TRBV15 | . | TGTGCCACCAGCAGAGGATGGGGACAAAAAAACTGG | CATSRGWGQKNW
. | TRBJ1-5 | TRBV14 | once | TGTGCCAGCAGCCCCAGGATTCGAGCCCAGCATTTT | CASSPRIRAQHF
. | TRBJ2-2 | TRBV3-1/TRBV3-2 | . | TGTGCCAGCAGACGAAGGGAGTCGGCCGGGGAGCTGTTTTTT | CASRRRESAGELFF